The TCR beta chain described here comes from a study of metastatic and nonmetastatic thyroid tumors. Thyroid surgery was performed in patients who had received no treatment beforehand. V was clipped by 0 bases and J by 9 bases, with 21 bases between them. The CDR3 is 18 residues long. Germline V gene data show CDR1 as SGHAT and CDR2 as FQNNGV. TCRdb used MiXCR to call clones anew from the PCR reads. The table has 15,000 to 20,000 clones, 35% to 40% seen once. The chain joins TRBV11-2 to TRBJ1-6; D gene ambiguous. Material: tumor tissue. The TCR comes from a female donor with papillary thyroid cancer or a benign thyroid nodule (not recorded which). Some clones in this sample may be carry-over from other donors' samples. The CDR3, as DNA: TGTGCCAGCAGCTTAGAAAGCCCTAGGCCGTACTTTCTTTCACCCCTCCACTTT. Encoded protein: CASSLESPRPYFLSPLHF.